The 24 T cell receptor beta chains listed next were all sequenced from one sample in a study of blood T cells in healthy people across ages. Alongside a J-beta primer mix, a sample-barcoded 5' primer served in a second PCR lasting about 7 to 12 cycles. Each CDR3 protein gets one entry after TCRdb re-called the 5' RACE reads with MiXCR. This sample has about 1.1 million distinct CDR3 sequences, with around two fifths found just once. Material for sequencing was blood. The source is a man younger than 30 in good health.

In this sample, this clonotype turned up a few times. The chain carries TRBV12-3 or TRBV12-4 and TRBJ1-5; 8 nucleotides align to TRBD1. J gave up 3 bases and V 5 bases, and 9 bases lay outside the gene matches. The CDR3 has 16 residues. CDR3 nucleotide sequence: TGTGCCAGCAGTCTCCAGACAGGGGCCAACAATCAGCCCCAGCATTTT. This codes for CASSLQTGANNQPQHF.

This clonotype was recorded a few times. The V gene is TRBV27, the J gene TRBJ2-3; D not resolved. The length of the CDR3 is 13 residues. CDR1 MNHEY and CDR2 SMNVEV come from the germline V gene (reference sequence). V was shortened by 6 bases and J by 7 bases, with 14 bases between the two germline ends. The chain's CDR3 is CASSPSSANTQYF. The CDR3 bases are TGTGCCAGCAGCCCCTCGAGTGCGAATACGCAGTATTTT.

The chain employs TRBV4-3 and TRBJ2-3, with D maybe TRBD2 (6 bases). The V gene lost 3 bases and the J gene lost 1 base, with 20 bases spanning the gap. CDR3 length equals 18 residues. Germline V gene data show CDR1 as LGHNA and CDR2 as YSLEER. The CDR3 protein is CASSQGRGSAKGTDTQYF. The CDR3 DNA sequence: TGCGCCAGCAGCCAGGGGCGGGGTTCCGCCAAAGGCACAGATACGCAGTATTTT.

The gene calls are TRBV6-2 or TRBV6-3 and TRBJ2-5; D is possibly TRBD2 (6 bases). Germline assignment: CDR1 MNHEY and CDR2 SVGEGT. The CDR3 spans 17 residues. Trimming took off 5 bases at V and 11 bases at J, with 30 bases between the two ends. CDR3 nucleotide sequence: TGTGCCAGCAGTCCTTTAAGAGGGCGCGGGGATTTCAATGAGCAGTACTTC. Translating it yields CASSPLRGRGDFNEQYF.

This clonotype was detected once. Since a much larger clone is just one base distant, this may be a read error. The CDR3: CASSLSTAYGYIF. The CDR3 region has the DNA TGTGCCAGCAGTTTATCTACCGCCTATGGCTACATCTTC. The V and J genes are TRBV12-3 or TRBV12-4 and TRBJ1-2; D is ambiguous. The CDR3 consists of 13 residues.

The rearrangement joins TRBV9 to TRBJ1-2; TRBD1 is a possible D gene (5 bases). The CDR3 is 16 residues long. V was cut by 6 bases and J by 3 bases, with 21 bases left in between. The V gene's germline CDR1 is SGDLS and CDR2 YYNGEE. This CDR3 is CASTRGRAGFDYGYTF. Written as DNA, the CDR3 is TGTGCCAGCACCAGAGGCAGGGCCGGGTTCGACTATGGCTACACCTTC. Full variable domain (remainder filled in from reference TRBV9 and TRBJ1-2): DSGVTQTPKHLITATGQRVTLRCSPRSGDLSVYWYQQSLDQGLQFLIQYYNGEERAKGNILERFSAQQFPDLHSELNLSSLELGDSALYFCASTRGRAGFDYGYTFGSGTRLTVV.

Only a few counts were recorded for this clonotype. This sequence joins TRBV20-1 and TRBJ2-1; a possible D gene is TRBD2 (5 bases). The CDR3 extends over 15 amino acids. Germline loops: CDR1 DFQATT, CDR2 SNEGSKA (reference sequence). V was shortened by 2 bases and J by 1 base, with 12 bases between the two germline ends. CDR3 nucleotide sequence: TGCAGTGCTAGACCGAGGGCACCTTCCTACAATGAGCAGTTCTTC. Protein: CSARPRAPSYNEQFF.

V and J are TRBV14 and TRBJ2-3, with no clear D. V shed 4 bases and J shed 3 bases, with 14 bases lying between them. This CDR3 is built from 15 residues. Germline V gene lookup returns CDR1 SGHDN and CDR2 FVKESK. The CDR3 loop is CASSRSVGNTDTQYF. CDR3 coding DNA: TGTGCCAGCAGCCGATCGGTCGGTAATACAGATACGCAGTATTTT.

The chain couples TRBV20-1 to TRBJ1-6; 7 bases align to TRBD1. CDR1 is DFQATT, CDR2 SNEGSKA, per germline (reference sequence). V dropped 3 bases and J dropped 0; count of bases not matched to a gene: 5. The CDR3 consists of 16 residues. Written as DNA, the CDR3 is TGCAGTGCTAGCCGACGACAGGGCTCCTATAATTCACCCCTCCACTTT. It specifies CSASRRQGSYNSPLHF.

The V and J genes are TRBV7-8 and TRBJ1-1; D uncertain. CDR3 length: 12 amino acids. The V end was cut by 10 bases, the J end by 7 bases, with 16 bases between. The germline V gene has CDR1 SGHVS and CDR2 FQNEAQ. The CDR3 is CATPTSDCEAFF. Here the CDR3 DNA reads TGTGCCACACCGACGTCCGATTGTGAAGCTTTCTTT.

CDR3 sequence: CASSLQAASNEKLFF. The CDR3 DNA reads TGTGCCAGCAGCCTACAGGCGGCCTCGAATGAAAAACTGTTTTTT. The chain couples TRBV11-1 to TRBJ1-4; the D gene is possibly TRBD1 (5 bases). Trimming removed 5 bases from V and 5 bases from J, with 15 bases in between. This CDR3 has 15 amino acids. Germline V gives CDR1 SGHAT, CDR2 FQDESV (reference sequence).

This clonotype occurred a few times. The DNA for the CDR3 is TGTGCCAGTAGTATTGAATACATTCAGTACTTC. It yields the protein CASSIEYIQYF. The chain employs TRBV19 and TRBJ2-4; unclear D gene. Between the trimmed V and J ends, which lost 3 bases and 8 bases, there was a span of 5 bases. Germline V gene data show CDR1 as LNHDA and CDR2 as SQIVND (reference sequence). The CDR3 sequence is 11 residues long.

CDR3 sequence reads: CASSMQQGTYNEQFF. CDR3 sequence (DNA): TGTGCCAGTAGTATGCAACAGGGGACTTACAATGAGCAGTTCTTC. The chain couples TRBV19 to TRBJ2-1; tentative D call: TRBD1 (7 bases). From germline, CDR1 is LNHDA and CDR2 SQIVND (reference sequence). Trimming stripped 3 bases from V and 4 bases from J, with 13 bases between. CDR3 length: 15 amino acids.

This clonotype was recorded a few times. The V call is TRBV10-3, the J call TRBJ1-4; D might be TRBD1 (6 bases). The CDR3 consists of 16 residues. V lost 4 bases, J lost 3 bases, and 15 bases lay in between. Germline V gene data show CDR1 as ENHRY and CDR2 as SYGVKD. CDR3 DNA sequence: TGTGCCATCAGTGGATCAGGGGTAGGAGCTAATGAAAAACTGTTTTTT. It yields the protein CAISGSGVGANEKLFF.

A few counts support this clonotype. V is TRBV20-1 and J is TRBJ2-3, with TRBD1 matching over 7 bases. This CDR3 spans 14 amino acids. Germline assignment: CDR1 DFQATT and CDR2 SNEGSKA (reference sequence). Trimming took 3 bases from V and 6 from J; bases not matched to a gene: 9. The CDR3, as DNA: TGCAGTGCTAGTGCTAACAGGGGTGAGGATACGCAGTATTTT. Encoded protein: CSASANRGEDTQYF.

The chain couples TRBV12-3 or TRBV12-4 to TRBJ1-2, with D perhaps TRBD1 (5 bases). V was pared by 6 bases and J by 5 bases, with 16 bases between. The CDR3 is 14 residues long. CDR3 sequence reads: CASRPTGRTYGYTF. CDR3 DNA sequence: TGTGCCAGCAGGCCTACGGGACGGACTTATGGCTACACCTTC.

To note about this clonotype: At one end the junction does not follow the germline gene, possibly because of a read error. The V call is TRBV7-8, the J call TRBJ2-7; the D gene is possibly TRBD1 (5 bases). The CDR3 covers 19 residues. Germline assignment: CDR1 SGHVS and CDR2 FQNEAQ. In DNA form, the CDR3 reads TGTGCCGGCAGCTTAGCACCGACAGTGGCCCGATCCGAATCCTACGAGCAGTACTTC. Protein: CAGSLAPTVARSESYEQYF.

The V call is TRBV6-2 or TRBV6-3, the J call TRBJ2-1, with 9 bases fitting TRBD1. The DNA end is a closer match to TRBJ2-7, so the J assignment may be wrong. The CDR3 length is 15 residues. Germline V lookup: CDR1 MNHEY, CDR2 SVGEGT. This chain's CDR3 is CASSSPGQGKNEQYF. Here the CDR3 DNA reads TGTGCCAGCAGCAGCCCGGGACAGGGTAAAAATGAGCAGTACTTC.

The chain is built from TRBV12-3 or TRBV12-4 and TRBJ1-6; no definite D call. Trimming pared 4 bases from V and 5 bases from J, leaving 12 bases between. The CDR3 sequence is 15 residues long. CDR3 protein: CASSSSGPNNSPLHF. CDR3 sequence (DNA): TGTGCCAGCAGTTCATCGGGCCCGAATAATTCACCCCTCCACTTT.

The DNA for the CDR3 is TGTGCCAGCAGCTTATGGGCCAGCCGCCAAGAGACCCAGTACTTC. Its protein is CASSLWASRQETQYF. The chain combines TRBV6-5 with TRBJ2-5; D gene unclear. The CDR3 runs to 15 residues. V shed 6 bases and J shed 1 base, with 15 bases lying between them. Germline CDR1 reads MNHEY; CDR2 reads SVGAGI.

The chain recombines TRBV3-1 with TRBJ2-4; no clear D. From germline, CDR1 is LGHDT and CDR2 YNNKEL (reference sequence). Trimming pared 1 base from V and 4 bases from J, leaving 8 bases between. CDR3 size: 14 residues. This CDR3 is CASSQGLGKNIQYF. Here the CDR3 DNA reads TGTGCCAGCAGCCAAGGTCTTGGGAAAAACATTCAGTACTTC.

This clonotype has a count of ten or more. V is TRBV29-1 and J is TRBJ2-1; 7 bases are a match to TRBD1. This CDR3 region has 13 residues. CDR1 is SQVTM and CDR2 is ANQGSEA in the germline V gene. J gave up 6 bases and V 1 base, and 3 bases lay outside the gene matches. The CDR3 nucleotides are TGCAGCGTTGAAGGCAGGGGGACCAATGAGCAGTTCTTC. Encoded protein: CSVEGRGTNEQFF.

About this clonotype: This may come from a read error, since a much larger clone is one base off. The chain joins TRBV25-1 to TRBJ1-2; D gene uncertain. Between the trimmed V and J ends, which lost 6 bases and 7 bases, there was a span of 15 bases. The CDR3 runs 13 residues. Per the germline V gene, CDR1 is MGHDK and CDR2 is SYGVNS. CDR3 sequence reads: CASRDPMYSGYTF. The CDR3 bases are TGTGCCAGCAGGGATCCCATGTATTCTGGCTACACCTTC.

This clonotype was seen a few times. The junction shows a germline mismatch at one end, possibly a read error. The CDR3 spells CAGSQGQRTQYF. CDR3 in DNA: TGCGCCGGCAGCCAAGGCCAGCGTACGCAGTATTTT. The chain carries TRBV4-3 and TRBJ2-3, with D uncertain. The CDR3 contains 12 residues. Looked up from germline, CDR1 is LGHNA and CDR2 is YSLEER.